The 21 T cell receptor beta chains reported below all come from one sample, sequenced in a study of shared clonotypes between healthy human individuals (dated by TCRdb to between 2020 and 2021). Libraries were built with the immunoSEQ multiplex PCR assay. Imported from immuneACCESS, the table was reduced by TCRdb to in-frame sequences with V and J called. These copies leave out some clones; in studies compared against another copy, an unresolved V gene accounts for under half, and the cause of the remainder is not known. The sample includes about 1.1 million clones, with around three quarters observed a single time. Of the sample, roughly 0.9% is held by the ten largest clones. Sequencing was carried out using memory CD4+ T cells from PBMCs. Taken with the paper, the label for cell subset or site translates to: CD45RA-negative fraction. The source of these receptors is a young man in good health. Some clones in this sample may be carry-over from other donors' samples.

For the CDR3, the DNA is TGTGCCAGCAGTTCCGGGGGGCTAGCCAAAAACATTCAGTACTTC. Translating gives CASSSGGLAKNIQYF. The V and J genes are TRBV6-5 and TRBJ2-4, with D possibly matching TRBD2 (7 bases). This CDR3 comprises 15 residues. V was cut by 4 bases and J by 0 bases, with 10 bases left in between. Germline V CDR1 and CDR2: MNHEY, SVGAGI.

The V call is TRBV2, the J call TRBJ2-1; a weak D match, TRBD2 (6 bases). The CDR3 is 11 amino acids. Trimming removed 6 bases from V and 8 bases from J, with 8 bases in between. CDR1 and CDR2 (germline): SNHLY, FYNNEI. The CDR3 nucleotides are TGTGCCAGCAGAGTAGCGGATGAGCAGTTCTTC. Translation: CASRVADEQFF.

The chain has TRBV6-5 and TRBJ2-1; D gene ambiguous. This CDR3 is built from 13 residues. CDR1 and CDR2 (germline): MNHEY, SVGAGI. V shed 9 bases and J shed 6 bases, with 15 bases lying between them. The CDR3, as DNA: TGTGCCAGTTCGCTAGTGATCGCCAATGAGCAGTTCTTC. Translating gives CASSLVIANEQFF.

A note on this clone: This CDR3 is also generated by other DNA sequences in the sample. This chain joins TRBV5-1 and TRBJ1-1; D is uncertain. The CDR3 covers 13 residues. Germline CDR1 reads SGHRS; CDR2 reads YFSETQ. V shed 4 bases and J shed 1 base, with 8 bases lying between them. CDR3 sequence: CASSPDGNTEAFF. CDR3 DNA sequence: TGCGCCAGCAGCCCAGACGGGAACACTGAAGCTTTCTTT. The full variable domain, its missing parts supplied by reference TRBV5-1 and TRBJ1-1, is KAGVTQTPRYLIKTRGQQVTLSCSPISGHRSVSWYQQTPGQGLQFLFEYFSETQRNKGNFPGRFSGRQFSNSRSEMNVSTLELGDSALYLCASSPDGNTEAFFGQGTRLTVV.

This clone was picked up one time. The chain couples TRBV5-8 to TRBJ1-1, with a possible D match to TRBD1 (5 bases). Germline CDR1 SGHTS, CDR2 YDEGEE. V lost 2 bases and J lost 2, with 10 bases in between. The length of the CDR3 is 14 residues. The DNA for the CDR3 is TGTGCCAGCAGCTTCTGGCAGGGTAACACTGAAGCTTTCTTT. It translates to CASSFWQGNTEAFF.

The CDR3 DNA follows: TGTGCCAGCCATTGGGTCCCTGGGTACTTC. Its translation is CASHWVPGYF. The chain combines TRBV27 with TRBJ2-7; no clear D. The CDR3 extends over 10 amino acids. V was clipped by 8 bases and J by 12 bases, with 14 bases between them. CDR1 and CDR2 (germline): MNHEY, SMNVEV (reference sequence).

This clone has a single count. CDR3: CASSGAGGAVFF. For the CDR3, the DNA is TGTGCCAGCAGCGGTGCGGGAGGAGCGGTGTTCTTC. The chain recombines TRBV7-9 with TRBJ2-1, with TRBD2 matching over 8 bases. Germline V lookup: CDR1 SEHNR, CDR2 FQNEAQ (reference sequence). The CDR3 contains 12 residues. Trimming took 5 bases from V and 15 from J; bases not matched to a gene: 9.

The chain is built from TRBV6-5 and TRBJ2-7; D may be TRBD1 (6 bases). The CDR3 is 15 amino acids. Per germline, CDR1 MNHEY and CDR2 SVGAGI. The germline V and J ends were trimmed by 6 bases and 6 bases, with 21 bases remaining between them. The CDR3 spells CASSRLTGSTSEQYF. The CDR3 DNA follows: TGTGCCAGCAGCCGTCTTACAGGGAGTACATCCGAGCAGTACTTC.

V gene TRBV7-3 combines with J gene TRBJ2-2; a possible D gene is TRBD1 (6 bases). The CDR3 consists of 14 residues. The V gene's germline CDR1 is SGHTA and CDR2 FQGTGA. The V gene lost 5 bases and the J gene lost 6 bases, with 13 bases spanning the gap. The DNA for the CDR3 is TGTGCCAGCAGCCTTACACAGGGCGCCGGGGAGCTGTTTTTT. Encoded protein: CASSLTQGAGELFF.

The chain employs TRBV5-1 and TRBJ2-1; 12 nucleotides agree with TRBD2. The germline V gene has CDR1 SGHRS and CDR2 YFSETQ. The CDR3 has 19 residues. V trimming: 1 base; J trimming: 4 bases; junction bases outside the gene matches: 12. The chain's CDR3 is CASSLKDQTSGRRYNEQFF. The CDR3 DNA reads TGCGCCAGCAGCTTGAAGGATCAGACTAGCGGGAGACGTTACAATGAGCAGTTCTTC.

CDR3 bases: TGTGCCAGCAGTGACCCGAGGGGGAGGGGGTCCTACGAGCAGTACTTC. Protein sequence: CASSDPRGRGSYEQYF. This chain links TRBV6-1 with TRBJ2-7; a possible D gene is TRBD2 (7 bases). Germline V gives CDR1 MNHNS, CDR2 SASEGT. V was trimmed by 3 bases and J by 1 base, leaving 16 bases between them. The CDR3 runs 16 residues.

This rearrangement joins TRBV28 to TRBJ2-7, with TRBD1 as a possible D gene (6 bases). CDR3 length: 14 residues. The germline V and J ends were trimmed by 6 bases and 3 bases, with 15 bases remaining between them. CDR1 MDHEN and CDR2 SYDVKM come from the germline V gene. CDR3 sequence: CASRKNGQYYEQYF. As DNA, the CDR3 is TGTGCCAGCAGAAAAAATGGACAGTACTACGAGCAGTACTTC.

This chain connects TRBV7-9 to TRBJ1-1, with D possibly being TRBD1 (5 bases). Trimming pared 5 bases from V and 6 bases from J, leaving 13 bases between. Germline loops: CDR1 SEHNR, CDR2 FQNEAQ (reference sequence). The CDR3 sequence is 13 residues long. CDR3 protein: CASSQWDVAEAFF. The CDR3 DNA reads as TGTGCCAGCAGCCAATGGGACGTAGCTGAAGCTTTCTTT.

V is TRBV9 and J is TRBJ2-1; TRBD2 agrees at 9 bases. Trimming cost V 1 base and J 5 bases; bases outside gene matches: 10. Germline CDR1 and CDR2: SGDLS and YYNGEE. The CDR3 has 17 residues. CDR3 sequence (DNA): TGTGCCAGCAGCGTATACTCGGGCGGGAGGGGTCACAATGAGCAGTTCTTC. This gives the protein CASSVYSGGRGHNEQFF.

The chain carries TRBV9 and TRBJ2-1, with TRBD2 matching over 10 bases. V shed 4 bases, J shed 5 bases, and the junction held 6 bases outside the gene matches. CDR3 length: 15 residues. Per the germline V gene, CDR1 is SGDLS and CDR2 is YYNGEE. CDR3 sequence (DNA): TGTGCCAGCAGCCCAAGCGGGAGGGCCAACAATGAGCAGTTCTTC. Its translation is CASSPSGRANNEQFF.

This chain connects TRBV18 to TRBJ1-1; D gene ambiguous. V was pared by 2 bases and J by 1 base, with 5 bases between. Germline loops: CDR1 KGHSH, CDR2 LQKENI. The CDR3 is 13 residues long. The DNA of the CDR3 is TGTGCCAGCTCACCAGTTCCGAACACTGAAGCTTTCTTT. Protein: CASSPVPNTEAFF.

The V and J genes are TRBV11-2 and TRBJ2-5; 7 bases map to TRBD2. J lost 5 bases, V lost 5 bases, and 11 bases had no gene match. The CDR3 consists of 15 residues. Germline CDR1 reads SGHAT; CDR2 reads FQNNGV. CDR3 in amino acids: CASSPTRLAVETQYF. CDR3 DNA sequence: TGTGCCAGCAGCCCGACGCGGCTAGCGGTGGAGACCCAGTACTTC.

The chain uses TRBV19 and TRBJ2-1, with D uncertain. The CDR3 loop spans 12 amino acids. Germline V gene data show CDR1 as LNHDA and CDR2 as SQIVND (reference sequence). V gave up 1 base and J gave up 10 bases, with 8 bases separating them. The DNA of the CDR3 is TGTGCCAGTAGTATAGTGAACACCGAGCAGTTCTTC. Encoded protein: CASSIVNTEQFF.

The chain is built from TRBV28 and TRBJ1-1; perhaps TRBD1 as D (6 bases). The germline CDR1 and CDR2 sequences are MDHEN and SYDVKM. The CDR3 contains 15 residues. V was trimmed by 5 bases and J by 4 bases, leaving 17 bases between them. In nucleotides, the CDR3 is TGTGCCAGCAGTGACCAGACAGGCCGGGGCACTGAAGCTTTCTTT. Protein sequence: CASSDQTGRGTEAFF.

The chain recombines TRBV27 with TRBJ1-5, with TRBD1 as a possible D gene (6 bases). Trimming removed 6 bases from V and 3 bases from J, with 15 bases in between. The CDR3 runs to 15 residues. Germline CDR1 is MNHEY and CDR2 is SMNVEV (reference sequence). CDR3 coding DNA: TGTGCCAGCAGCCCGGACAGCAATCTCAATCAGCCCCAGCATTTT. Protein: CASSPDSNLNQPQHF.

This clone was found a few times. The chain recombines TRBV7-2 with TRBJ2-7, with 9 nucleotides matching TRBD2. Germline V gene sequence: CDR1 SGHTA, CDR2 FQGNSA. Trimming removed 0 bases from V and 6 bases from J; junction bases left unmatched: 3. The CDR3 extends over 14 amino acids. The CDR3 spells CASSLALAGREQYF. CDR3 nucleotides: TGTGCCAGCAGCTTAGCTCTAGCGGGACGCGAGCAGTACTTC.